This T cell receptor beta chain was recovered during a study of T cell changes during pregnancy in multiple sclerosis. V shed 7 bases and J shed 2 bases, with 9 bases lying between them. The CDR3 length is 13 residues. Germline CDR1 and CDR2: MDHEN and SYDVKM. This table comes from immunoSEQ multiplex PCR, and its TCRdb copy is limited to in-frame clones, with some not included. The table lists approximately 46,000 clones, 90% of them singletons. The TCR originated in a female donor in good health, enrolled as a control in a pregnancy study. The chain combines TRBV28 with TRBJ2-1; the D gene is possibly TRBD2 (6 bases). This specimen consisted of peripheral blood, obtained after pregnancy. The CDR3 DNA is TGTGCCAGCAACCGACTAGCCTACAATGAGCAGTTCTTC. Translating it yields CASNRLAYNEQFF.